This TCR beta chain was documented in a study of control samples from healthy donors and cancer patients (dated by TCRdb to 2018 to 2020). Including cysteine and phenylalanine, the CDR3 has 17 amino acids. Solely the CDR3 DNA is kept, with 51 bases framed from the first base. CDR1 and CDR2 are drawn from the germline V gene: MGHDK, SYGVNS. V is clipped by 5 bases and J by 0 bases, and the sequence between their germline boundaries is 17 bases long. To prepare the library, the immunoSEQ multiplex PCR assay was applied. The source is immuneACCESS, and TCRdb retained only in-frame sequences with V and J called. Part of the clones is not carried over; for the studies checked, unresolved V genes explain less than half of this, and the remainder is unexplained. The sample table contains approximately 140,000 clones; only one count was recorded for under 95% of them. The ten largest account for roughly 14% of the sample.

A word on this clone: Which antigen it targets is not known. No base quality information exists; no much larger clone differs at one position.

The chain employs TRBV25-1 and TRBJ2-1, with the D gene not confidently named. The specimen sequenced was blood. The receptor was derived from a man aged 35 to 55 in good health. The CDR3 protein: CASSRGDGMGSYNEQFF. The nucleotides read TGTGCCAGCAGTCGTGGAGATGGCATGGGCTCCTACAATGAGCAGTTCTTC.